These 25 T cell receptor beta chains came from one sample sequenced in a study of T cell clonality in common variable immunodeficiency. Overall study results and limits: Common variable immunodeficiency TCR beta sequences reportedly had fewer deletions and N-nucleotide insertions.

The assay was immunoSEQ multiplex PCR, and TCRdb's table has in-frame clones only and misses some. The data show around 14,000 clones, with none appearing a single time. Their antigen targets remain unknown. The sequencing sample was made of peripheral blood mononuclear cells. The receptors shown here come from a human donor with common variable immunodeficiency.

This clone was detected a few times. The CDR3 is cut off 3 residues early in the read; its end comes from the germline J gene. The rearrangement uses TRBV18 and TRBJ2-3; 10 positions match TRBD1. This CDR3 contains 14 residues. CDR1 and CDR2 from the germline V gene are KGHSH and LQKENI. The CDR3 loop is CASSPRGQGNPQYF. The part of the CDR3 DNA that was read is TGTGCCAGCTCACCACGGGGACAGGGGAATCCG.

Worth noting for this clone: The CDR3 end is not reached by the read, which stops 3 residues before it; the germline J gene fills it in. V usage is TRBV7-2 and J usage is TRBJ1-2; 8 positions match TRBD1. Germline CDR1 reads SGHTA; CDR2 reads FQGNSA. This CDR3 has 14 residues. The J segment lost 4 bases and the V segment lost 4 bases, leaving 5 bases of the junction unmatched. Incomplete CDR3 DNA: TGTGCCAGCAGCTGGGACAGGAGGACCTATGGC. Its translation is CASSWDRRTYG. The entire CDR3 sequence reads CASSWDRRTYGYTF.

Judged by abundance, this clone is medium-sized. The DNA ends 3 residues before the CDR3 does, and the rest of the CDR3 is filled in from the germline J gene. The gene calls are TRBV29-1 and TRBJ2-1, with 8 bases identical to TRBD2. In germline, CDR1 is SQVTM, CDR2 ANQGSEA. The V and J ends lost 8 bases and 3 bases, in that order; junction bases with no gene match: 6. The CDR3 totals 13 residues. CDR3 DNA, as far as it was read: TGCAGCATTCTTAGCGGGGACTACAATGAG. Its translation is CSILSGDYNE. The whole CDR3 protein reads CSILSGDYNEQFF.

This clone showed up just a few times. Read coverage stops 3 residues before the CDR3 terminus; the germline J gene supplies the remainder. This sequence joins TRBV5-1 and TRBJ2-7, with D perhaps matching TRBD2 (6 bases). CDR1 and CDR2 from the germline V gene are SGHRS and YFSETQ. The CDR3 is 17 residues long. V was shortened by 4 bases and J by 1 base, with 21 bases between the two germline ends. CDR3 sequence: CASSLTTTRVNSYEQYF. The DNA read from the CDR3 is TGCGCCAGCAGCCTTACGACGACTAGAGTGAATTCCTACGAG.

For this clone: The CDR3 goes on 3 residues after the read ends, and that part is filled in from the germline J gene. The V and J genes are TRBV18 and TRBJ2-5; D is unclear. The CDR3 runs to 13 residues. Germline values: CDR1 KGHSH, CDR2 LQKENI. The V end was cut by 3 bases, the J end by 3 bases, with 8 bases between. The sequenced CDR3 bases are TGTGCCAGCTCACCGAGCCTTAAAGAGACC. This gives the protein CASSPSLKET. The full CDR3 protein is CASSPSLKETQYF. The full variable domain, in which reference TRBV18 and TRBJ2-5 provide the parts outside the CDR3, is NAGVMQNPRHLVRRRGQEARLRCSPMKGHSHVYWYRQLPEEGLKFMVYLQKENIIDESGMPKERFSAEFPKEGPSILRIQQVVRGDSAAYFCASSPSLKETQYFGPGTRLLVL.

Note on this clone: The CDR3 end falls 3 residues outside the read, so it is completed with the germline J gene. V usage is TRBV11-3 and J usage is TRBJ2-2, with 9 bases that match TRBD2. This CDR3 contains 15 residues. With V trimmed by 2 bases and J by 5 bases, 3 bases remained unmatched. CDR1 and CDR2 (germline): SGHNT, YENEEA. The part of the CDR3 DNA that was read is TGTGCCAGCAGCTTAAGCGGGGGGCAAACCGGGGAG. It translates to CASSLSGGQTGE. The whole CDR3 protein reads CASSLSGGQTGELFF.

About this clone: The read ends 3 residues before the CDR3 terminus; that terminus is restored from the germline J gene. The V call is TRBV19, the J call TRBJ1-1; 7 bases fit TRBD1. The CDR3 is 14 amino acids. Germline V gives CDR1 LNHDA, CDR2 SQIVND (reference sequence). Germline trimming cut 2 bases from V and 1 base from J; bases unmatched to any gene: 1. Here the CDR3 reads CASSIRGQNTEAFF. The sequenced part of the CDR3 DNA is TGTGCCAGTAGTATAAGGGGGCAGAACACTGAA.

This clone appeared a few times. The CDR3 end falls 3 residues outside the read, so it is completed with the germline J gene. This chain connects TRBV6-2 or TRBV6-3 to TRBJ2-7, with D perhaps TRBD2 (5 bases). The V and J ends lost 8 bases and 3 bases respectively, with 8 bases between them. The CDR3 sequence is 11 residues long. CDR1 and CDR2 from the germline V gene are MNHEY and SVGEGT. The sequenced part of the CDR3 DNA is TGTGCCAGCGGCGAGGGCTACGAG. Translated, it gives CASGEGYE. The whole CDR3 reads CASGEGYEQYF.

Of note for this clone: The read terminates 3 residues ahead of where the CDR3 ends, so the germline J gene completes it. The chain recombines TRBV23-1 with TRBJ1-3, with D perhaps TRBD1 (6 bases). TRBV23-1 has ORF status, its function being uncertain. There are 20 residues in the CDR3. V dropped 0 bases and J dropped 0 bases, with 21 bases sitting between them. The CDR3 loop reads CASSQSICWRGGASGNTIYF. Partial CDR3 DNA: TGCGCCAGCAGTCAATCGATTTGTTGGCGGGGGGGCGCCTCTGGAAACACC.

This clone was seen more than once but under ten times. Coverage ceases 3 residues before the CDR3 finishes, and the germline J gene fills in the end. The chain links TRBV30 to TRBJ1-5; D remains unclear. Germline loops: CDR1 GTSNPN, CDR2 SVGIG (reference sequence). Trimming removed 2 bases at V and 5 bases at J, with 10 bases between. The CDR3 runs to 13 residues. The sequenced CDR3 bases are TGTGCCTGGAGTAGCGACCCTCATCAGCCC. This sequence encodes CAWSSDPHQP. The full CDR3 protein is CAWSSDPHQPQHF.

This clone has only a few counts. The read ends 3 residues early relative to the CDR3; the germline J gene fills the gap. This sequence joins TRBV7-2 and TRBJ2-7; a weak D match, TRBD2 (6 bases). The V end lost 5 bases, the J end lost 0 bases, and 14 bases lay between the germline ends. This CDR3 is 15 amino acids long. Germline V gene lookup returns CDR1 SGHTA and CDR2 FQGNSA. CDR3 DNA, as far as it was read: TGTGCCAGCAGCCCCGGGGGTATTAGCTCCTACGAG. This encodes CASSPGGISSYE. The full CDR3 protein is CASSPGGISSYEQYF.

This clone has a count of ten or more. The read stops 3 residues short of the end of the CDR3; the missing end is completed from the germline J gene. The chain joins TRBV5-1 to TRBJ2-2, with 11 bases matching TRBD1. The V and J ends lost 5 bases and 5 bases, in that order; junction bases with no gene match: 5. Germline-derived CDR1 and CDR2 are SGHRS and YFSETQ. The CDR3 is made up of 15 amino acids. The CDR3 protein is CASRGDRGITGELFF. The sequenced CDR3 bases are TGCGCCAGCAGAGGGGACAGGGGGATAACCGGGGAG.

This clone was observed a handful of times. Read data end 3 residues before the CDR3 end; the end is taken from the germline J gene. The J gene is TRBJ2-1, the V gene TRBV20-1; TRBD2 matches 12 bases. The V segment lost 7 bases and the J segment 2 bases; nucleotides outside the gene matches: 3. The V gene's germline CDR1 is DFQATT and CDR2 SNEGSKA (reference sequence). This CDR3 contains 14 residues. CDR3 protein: CSEASGGAYNEQFF. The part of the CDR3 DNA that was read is TGCAGTGAGGCTAGCGGGGGGGCCTACAATGAG.

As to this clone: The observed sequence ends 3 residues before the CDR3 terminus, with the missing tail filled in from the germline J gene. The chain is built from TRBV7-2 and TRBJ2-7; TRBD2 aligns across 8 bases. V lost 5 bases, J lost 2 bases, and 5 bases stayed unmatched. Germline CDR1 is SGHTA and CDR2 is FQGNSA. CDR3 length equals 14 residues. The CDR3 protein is CASSPGGGTYEQYF. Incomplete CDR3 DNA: TGTGCCAGCAGCCCCGGGGGGGGGACCTACGAG. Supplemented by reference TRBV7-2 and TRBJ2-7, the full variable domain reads GAGVSQSPSNKVTEKGKDVELRCDPISGHTALYWYRQSLGQGLEFLIYFQGNSAPDKSGLPSDRFSAERTGGSVSTLTIQRTQQEDSAVYLCASSPGGGTYEQYFGPGTRLTVT.

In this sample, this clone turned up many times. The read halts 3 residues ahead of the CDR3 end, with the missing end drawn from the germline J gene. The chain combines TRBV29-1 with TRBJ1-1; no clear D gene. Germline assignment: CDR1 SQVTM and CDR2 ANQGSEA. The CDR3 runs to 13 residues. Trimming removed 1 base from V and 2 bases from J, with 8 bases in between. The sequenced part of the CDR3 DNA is TGCAGCGTTGAAGGGGCAGGAAACACTGAA. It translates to CSVEGAGNTE. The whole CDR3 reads CSVEGAGNTEAFF.

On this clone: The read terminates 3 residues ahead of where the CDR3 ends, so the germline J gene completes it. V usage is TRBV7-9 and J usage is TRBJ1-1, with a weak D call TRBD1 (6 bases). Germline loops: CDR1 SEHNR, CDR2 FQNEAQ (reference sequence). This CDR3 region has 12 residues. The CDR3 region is CASSLARTDAFF. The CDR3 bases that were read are TGTGCCAGCAGCTTAGCTAGGACAGAC.

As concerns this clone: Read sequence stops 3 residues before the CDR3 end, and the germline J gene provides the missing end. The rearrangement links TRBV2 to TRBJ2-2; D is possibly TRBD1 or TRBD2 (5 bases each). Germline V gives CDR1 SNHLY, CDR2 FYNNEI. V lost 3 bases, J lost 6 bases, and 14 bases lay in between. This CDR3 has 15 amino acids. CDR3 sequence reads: CASSDRARGPGELFF. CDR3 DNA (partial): TGTGCCAGCAGTGACAGGGCCAGAGGGCCCGGGGAG.

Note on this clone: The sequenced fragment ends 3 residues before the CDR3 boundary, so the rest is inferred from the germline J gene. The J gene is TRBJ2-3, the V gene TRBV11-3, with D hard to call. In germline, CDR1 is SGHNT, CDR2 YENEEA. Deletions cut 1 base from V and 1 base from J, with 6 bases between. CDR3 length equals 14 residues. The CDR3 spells CASSLGARTDTQYF. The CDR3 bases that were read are TGTGCCAGCAGCTTAGGGGCTCGCACAGATACG.

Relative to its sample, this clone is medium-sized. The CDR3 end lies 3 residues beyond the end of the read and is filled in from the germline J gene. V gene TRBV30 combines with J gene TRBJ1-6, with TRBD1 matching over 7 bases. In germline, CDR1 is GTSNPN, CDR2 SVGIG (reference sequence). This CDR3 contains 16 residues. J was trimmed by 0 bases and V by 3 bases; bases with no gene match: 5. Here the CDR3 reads CAWRDRMSSYNSPLHF. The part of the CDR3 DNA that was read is TGTGCCTGGAGGGACAGGATGAGCTCCTATAATTCACCC.

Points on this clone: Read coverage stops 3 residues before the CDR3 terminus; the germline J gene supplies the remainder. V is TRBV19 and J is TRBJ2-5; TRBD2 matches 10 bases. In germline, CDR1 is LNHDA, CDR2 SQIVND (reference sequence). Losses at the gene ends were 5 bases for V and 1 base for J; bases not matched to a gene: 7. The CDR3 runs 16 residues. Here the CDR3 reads CASSGGAGGFQETQYF. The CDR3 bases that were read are TGTGCCAGTAGTGGCGGAGCGGGGGGGTTCCAAGAGACC.

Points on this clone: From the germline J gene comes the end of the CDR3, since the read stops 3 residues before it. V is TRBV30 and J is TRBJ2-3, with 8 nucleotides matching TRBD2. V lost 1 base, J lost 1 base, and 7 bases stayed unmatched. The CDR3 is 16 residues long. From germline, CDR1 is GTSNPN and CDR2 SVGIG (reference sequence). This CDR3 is CAWSAGLAGGTDTQYF. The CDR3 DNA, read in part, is TGTGCCTGGAGTGCAGGTCTAGCGGGCGGCACAGATACG.

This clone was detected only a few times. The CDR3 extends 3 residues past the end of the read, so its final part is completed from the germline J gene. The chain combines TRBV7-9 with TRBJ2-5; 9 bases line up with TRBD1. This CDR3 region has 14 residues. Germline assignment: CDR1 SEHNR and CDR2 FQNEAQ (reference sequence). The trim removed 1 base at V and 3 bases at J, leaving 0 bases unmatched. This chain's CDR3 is CASSLGDREETQYF. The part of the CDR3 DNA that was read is TGTGCCAGCAGCTTAGGGGACAGGGAAGAGACC.

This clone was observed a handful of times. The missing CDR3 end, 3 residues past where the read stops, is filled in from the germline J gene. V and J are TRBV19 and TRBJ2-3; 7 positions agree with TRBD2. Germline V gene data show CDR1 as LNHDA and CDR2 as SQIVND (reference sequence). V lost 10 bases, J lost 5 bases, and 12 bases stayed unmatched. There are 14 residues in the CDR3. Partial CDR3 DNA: TGTGCCACCCGCCGAGCGGGGACCGGAGATACG. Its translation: CATRRAGTGDT. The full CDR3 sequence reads CATRRAGTGDTQYF.

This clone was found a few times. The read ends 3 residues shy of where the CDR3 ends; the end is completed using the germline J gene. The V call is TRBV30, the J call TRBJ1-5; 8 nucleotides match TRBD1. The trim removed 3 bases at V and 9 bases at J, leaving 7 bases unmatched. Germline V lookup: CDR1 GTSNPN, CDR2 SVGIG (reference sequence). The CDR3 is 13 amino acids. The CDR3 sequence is CAWSKQGGVPQHF. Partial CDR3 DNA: TGTGCCTGGAGCAAACAGGGGGGGGTGCCC.

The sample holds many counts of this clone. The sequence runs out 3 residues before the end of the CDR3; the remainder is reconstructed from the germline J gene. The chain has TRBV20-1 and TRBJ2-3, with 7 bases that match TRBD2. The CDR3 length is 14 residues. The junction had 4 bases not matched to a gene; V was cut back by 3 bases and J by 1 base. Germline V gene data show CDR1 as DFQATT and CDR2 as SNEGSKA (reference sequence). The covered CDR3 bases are TGCAGTGCTAGTCTTGCGGGGGGCACAGATACG. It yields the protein CSASLAGGTDT. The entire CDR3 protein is CSASLAGGTDTQYF.